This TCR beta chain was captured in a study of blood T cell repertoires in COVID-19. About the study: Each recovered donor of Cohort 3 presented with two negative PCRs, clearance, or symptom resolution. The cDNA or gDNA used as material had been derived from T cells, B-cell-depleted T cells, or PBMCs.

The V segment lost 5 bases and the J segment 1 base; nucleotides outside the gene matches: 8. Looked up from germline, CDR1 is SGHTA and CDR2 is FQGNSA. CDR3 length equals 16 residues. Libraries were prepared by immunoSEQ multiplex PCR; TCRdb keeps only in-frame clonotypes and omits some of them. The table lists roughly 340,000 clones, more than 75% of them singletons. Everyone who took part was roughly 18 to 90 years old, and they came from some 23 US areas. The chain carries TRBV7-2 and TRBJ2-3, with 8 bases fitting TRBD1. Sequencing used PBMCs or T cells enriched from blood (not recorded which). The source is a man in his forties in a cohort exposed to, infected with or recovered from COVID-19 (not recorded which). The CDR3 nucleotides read TGTGCCAGCAGCGACCAGGGGGCAAGGGGCACAGATACGCAGTATTTT. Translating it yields CASSDQGARGTDTQYF.